The source of this TCR beta chain is a study of radiotherapy plus CTLA-4 blockade in lung cancer. At the level of the study: With 31% of patients having disease control, objective responses were seen in approximately 17%.

Findings and limits, study-wide: Researchers report tumor-derived TCR clones expanding in blood after radiotherapy plus ipilimumab. Early clone dynamics of blood T cells, plus interferon-beta, reportedly predicted response best.

CDR3 size: 15 residues. V dropped 6 bases and J dropped 4 bases, with 16 bases sitting between them. In germline, CDR1 is SGHTA, CDR2 FQGNSA. Lung cancer patients with chemo-refractory metastatic non-small-cell disease were given focal radiation plus CTLA-4 blockade with ipilimumab. Only in-frame clones appear in the TCRdb table, and some are missing; sequencing was by immunoSEQ multiplex PCR. The table has 20,000 or so clones, more than 75% seen once. Note on this clone: The antigen remains unidentified.

The clonotype was recovered from a human donor with non-small cell lung cancer whose response to radiotherapy plus ipilimumab could not be evaluated. The V and J genes are TRBV7-2 and TRBJ1-3; D not certain. This specimen consisted of peripheral blood, obtained from a patient treated with radiotherapy plus ipilimumab. In DNA form, the CDR3 reads TGTGCCAGCAGTTACCCCCCAGGTACCGGAAACACCATATATTTT. Residues: CASSYPPGTGNTIYF.